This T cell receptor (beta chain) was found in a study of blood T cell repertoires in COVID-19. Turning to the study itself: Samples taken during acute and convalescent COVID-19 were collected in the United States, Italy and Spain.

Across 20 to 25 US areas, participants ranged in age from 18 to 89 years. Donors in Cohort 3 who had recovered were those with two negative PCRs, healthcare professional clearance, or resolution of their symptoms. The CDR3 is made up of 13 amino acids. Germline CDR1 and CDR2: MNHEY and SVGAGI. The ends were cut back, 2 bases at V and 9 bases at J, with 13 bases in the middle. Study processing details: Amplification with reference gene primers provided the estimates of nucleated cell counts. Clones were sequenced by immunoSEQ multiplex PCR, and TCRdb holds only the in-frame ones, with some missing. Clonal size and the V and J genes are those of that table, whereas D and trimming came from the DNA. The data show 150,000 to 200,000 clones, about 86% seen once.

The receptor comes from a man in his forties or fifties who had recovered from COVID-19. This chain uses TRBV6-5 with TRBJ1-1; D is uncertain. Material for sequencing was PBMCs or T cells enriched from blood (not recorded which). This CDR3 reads CASSYDTLSKAFF. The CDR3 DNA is TGTGCCAGCAGTTACGACACCTTGAGTAAAGCTTTCTTT.